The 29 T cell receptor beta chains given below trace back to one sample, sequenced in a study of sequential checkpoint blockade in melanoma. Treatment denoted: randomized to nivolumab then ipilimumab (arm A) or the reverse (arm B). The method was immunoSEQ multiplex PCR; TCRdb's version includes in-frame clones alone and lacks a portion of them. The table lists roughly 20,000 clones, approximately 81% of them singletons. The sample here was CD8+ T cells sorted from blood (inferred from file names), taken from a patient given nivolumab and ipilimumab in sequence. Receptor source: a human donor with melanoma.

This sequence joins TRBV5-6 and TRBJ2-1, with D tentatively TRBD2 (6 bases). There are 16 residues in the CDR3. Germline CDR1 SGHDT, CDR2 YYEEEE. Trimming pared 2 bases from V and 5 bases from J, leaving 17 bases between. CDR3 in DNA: TGTGCCAGCAGCTTAGAGGGGTGGGAGGAGGACAATGAGCAGTTCTTC. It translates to CASSLEGWEEDNEQFF.

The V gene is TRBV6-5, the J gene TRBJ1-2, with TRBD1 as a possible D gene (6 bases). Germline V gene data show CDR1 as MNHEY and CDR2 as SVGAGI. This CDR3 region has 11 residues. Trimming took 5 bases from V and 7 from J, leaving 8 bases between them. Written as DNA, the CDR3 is TGTGCCAGCAGTACAGGGAGTGGCTACACCTTC. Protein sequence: CASSTGSGYTF.

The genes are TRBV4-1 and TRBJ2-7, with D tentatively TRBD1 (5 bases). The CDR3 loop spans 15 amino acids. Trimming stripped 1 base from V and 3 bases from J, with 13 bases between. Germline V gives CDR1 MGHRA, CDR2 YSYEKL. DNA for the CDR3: TGCGCCAGCAGCCAAGTTTCTGGGGCTCACTACGAGCAGTACTTC. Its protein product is CASSQVSGAHYEQYF.

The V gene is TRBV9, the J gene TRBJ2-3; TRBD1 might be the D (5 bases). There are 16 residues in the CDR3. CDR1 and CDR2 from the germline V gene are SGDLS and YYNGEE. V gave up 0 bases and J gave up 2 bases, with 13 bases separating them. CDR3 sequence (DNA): TGTGCCAGCAGCGTAGGGGGCCGACTGATCACAGATACGCAGTATTTT. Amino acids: CASSVGGRLITDTQYF.

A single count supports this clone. The CDR3 reads CASSPYGEGEAFF. The CDR3 coding sequence is TGTGCCAGCAGCCCGTACGGTGAGGGCGAAGCTTTCTTT. The chain combines TRBV14 with TRBJ1-1; D is uncertain. Germline lookup yields CDR1 SGHDN and CDR2 FVKESK. The CDR3 sequence is 13 residues long. The V gene lost 4 bases and the J gene lost 8 bases, with 14 bases spanning the gap.

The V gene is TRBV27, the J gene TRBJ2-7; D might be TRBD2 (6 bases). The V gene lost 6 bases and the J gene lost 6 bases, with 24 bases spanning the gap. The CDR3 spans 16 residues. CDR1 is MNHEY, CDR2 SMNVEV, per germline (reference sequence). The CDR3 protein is CASSPVKGGPQGEQYF. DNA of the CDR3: TGTGCCAGCAGCCCAGTTAAAGGAGGGCCTCAGGGCGAGCAGTACTTC.

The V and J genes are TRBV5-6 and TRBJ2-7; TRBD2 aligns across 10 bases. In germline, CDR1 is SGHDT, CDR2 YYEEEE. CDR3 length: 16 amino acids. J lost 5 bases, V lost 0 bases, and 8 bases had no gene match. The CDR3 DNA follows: TGTGCCAGCAGCTTGGGGCTAGCGGGAGAGGCCCACGAGCAGTACTTC. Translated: CASSLGLAGEAHEQYF.

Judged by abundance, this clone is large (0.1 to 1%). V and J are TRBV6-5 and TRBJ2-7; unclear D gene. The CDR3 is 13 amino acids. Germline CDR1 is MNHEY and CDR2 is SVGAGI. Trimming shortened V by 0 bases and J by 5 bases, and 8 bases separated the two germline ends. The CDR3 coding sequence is TGTGCCAGCAGTTACTCGGTTAGTAACGAGCAGTACTTC. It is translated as CASSYSVSNEQYF.

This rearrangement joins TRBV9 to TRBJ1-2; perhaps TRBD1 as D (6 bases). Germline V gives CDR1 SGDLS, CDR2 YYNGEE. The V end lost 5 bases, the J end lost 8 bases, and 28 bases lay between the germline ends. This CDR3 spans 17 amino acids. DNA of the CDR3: TGTGCCAGCAGTCCCAACCAAGCCGGGGGGCCCAGAGAAGGCTACACCTTC. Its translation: CASSPNQAGGPREGYTF.

The CDR3 loop reads CASSFTDRGLYEQYF. CDR3 bases: TGTGCCAGCAGTTTCACCGATCGAGGACTGTACGAGCAGTACTTC. The chain couples TRBV27 to TRBJ2-7; possible D gene TRBD2, 5 bases. Germline V lookup: CDR1 MNHEY, CDR2 SMNVEV (reference sequence). The CDR3 sequence is 15 residues long. Trimming took off 3 bases at V and 4 bases at J, with 16 bases between the two ends.

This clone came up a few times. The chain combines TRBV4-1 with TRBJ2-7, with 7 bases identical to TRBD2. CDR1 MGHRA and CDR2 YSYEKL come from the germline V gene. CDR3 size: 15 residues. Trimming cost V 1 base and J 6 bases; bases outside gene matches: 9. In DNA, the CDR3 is TGCGCCAGCAGCCAAGGGGAGGGGACGGGTGGCGAGCAGTACTTC. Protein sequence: CASSQGEGTGGEQYF.

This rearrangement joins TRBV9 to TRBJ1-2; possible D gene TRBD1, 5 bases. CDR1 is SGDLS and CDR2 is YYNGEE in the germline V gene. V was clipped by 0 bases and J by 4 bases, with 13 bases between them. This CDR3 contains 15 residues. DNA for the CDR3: TGTGCCAGCAGCGTAGAGGTGGACACCTTCTATGGCTACACCTTC. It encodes CASSVEVDTFYGYTF. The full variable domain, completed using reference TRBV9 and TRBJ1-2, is DSGVTQTPKHLITATGQRVTLRCSPRSGDLSVYWYQQSLDQGLQFLIQYYNGEERAKGNILERFSAQQFPDLHSELNLSSLELGDSALYFCASSVEVDTFYGYTFGSGTRLTVV.

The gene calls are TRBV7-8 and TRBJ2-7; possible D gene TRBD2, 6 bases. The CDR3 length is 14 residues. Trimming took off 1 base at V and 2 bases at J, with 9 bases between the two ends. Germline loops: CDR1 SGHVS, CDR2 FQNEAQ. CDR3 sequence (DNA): TGTGCCAGCAGCTTAGGGGGGAGGACCTACGAGCAGTACTTC. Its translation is CASSLGGRTYEQYF.

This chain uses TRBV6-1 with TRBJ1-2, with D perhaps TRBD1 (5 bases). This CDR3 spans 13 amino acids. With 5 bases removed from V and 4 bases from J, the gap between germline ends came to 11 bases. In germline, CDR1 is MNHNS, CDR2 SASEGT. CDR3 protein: CASSPGGAYGYTF. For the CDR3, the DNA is TGTGCCAGCAGTCCCGGCGGGGCCTATGGCTACACCTTC.

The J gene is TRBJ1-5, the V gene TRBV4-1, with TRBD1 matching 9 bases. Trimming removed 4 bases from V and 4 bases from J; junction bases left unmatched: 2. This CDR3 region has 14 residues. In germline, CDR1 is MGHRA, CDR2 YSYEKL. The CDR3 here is CASSLGQGNQPQHF. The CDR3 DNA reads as TGCGCCAGCAGCCTAGGACAGGGGAATCAGCCCCAGCATTTT.

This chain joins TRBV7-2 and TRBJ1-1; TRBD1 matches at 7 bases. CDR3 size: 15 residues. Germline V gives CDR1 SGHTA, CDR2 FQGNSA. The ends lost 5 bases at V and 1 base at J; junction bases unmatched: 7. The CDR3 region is CASSPRQGENTEAFF. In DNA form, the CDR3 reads TGTGCCAGCAGCCCACGACAGGGAGAGAACACTGAAGCTTTCTTT.

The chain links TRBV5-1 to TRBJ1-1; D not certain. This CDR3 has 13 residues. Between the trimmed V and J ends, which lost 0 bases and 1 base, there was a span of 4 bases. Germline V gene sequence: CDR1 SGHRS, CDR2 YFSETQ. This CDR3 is CASSLAGNTEAFF. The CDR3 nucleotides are TGCGCCAGCAGCTTGGCCGGGAACACTGAAGCTTTCTTT.

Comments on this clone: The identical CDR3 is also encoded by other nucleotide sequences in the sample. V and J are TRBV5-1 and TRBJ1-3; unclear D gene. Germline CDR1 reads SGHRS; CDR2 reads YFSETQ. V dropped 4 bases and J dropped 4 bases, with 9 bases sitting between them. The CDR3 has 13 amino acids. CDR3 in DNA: TGCGCCAGCAGCCCAGAGGGAGGAAACACCATATATTTT. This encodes CASSPEGGNTIYF.

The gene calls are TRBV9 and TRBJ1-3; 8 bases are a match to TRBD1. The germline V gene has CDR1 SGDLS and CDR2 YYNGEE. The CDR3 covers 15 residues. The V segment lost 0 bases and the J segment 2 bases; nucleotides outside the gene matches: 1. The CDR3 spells CASSVGRGPGNTIYF. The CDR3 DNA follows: TGTGCCAGCAGCGTAGGCAGGGGGCCTGGAAACACCATATATTTT.

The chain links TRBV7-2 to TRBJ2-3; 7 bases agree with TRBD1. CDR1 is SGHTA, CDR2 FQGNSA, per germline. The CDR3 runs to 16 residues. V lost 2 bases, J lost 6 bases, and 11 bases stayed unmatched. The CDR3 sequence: CASSLRGRRARDTQYF. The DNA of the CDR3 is TGTGCCAGCAGCTTAAGGGGGCGGCGGGCCCGGGATACGCAGTATTTT.

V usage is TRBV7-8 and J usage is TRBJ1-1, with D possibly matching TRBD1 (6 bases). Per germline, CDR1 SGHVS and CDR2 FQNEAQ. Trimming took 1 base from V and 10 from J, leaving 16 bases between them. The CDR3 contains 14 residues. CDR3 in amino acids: CASSLVEGGSGAFF. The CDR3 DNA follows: TGTGCCAGCAGCTTAGTCGAAGGGGGAAGTGGAGCTTTCTTT.

CDR3 sequence (DNA): TGCAGCGTTGAGGGGAGGCGGCAGGGGGCATGGAATGAGCAGTTCTTC. It specifies CSVEGRRQGAWNEQFF. The gene calls are TRBV29-1 and TRBJ2-1; 8 nucleotides align to TRBD1. Germline V CDR1 and CDR2: SQVTM, ANQGSEA. V was clipped by 3 bases and J by 7 bases; unmatched bases: 14. There are 16 residues in the CDR3.

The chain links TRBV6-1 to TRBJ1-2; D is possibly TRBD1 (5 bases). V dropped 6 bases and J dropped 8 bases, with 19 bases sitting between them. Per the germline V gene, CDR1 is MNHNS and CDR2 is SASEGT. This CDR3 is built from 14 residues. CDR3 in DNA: TGTGCCAGCAGGGCAAAAGGGACGGAGGGAGGCTACACCTTC. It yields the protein CASRAKGTEGGYTF.

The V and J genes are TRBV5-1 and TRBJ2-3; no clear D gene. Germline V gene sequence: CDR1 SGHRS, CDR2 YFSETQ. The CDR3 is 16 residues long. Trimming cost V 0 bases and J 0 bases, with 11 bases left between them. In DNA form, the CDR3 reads TGCGCCAGCAGCTTGGGACTTGTCACTAGCACAGATACGCAGTATTTT. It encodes CASSLGLVTSTDTQYF.

The chain's CDR3 is CASSRRGASYNEQFF. The CDR3 DNA reads as TGCGCCAGCAGCCGACGGGGGGCATCCTACAATGAGCAGTTCTTC. This rearrangement joins TRBV5-1 to TRBJ2-1, with a weak D call TRBD2 (7 bases). The CDR3 runs to 15 residues. CDR1 SGHRS and CDR2 YFSETQ come from the germline V gene. V was clipped by 4 bases and J by 1 base, with 12 bases between them.

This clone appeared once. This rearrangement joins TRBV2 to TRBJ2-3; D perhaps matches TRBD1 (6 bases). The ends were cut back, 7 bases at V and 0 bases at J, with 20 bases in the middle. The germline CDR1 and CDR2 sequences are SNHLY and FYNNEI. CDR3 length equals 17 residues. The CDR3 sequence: CASKTRPGAVSTDTQYF. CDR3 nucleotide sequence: TGTGCCAGCAAAACCCGCCCAGGGGCGGTGAGCACAGATACGCAGTATTTT.

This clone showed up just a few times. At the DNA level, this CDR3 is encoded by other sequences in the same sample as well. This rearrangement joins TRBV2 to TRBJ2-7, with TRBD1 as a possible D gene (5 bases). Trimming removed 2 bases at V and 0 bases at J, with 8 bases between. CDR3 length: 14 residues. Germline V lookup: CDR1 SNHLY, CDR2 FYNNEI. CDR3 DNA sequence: TGTGCCAGCAGTGAATTGACAGACTCCTACGAGCAGTACTTC. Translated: CASSELTDSYEQYF.

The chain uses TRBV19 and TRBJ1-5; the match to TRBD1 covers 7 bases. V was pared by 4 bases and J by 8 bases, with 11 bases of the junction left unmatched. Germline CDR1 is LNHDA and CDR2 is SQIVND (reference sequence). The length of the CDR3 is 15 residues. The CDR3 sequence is CASSTTGPIGKPQHF. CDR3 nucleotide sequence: TGTGCCAGTAGTACGACAGGGCCCATAGGGAAGCCCCAGCATTTT.

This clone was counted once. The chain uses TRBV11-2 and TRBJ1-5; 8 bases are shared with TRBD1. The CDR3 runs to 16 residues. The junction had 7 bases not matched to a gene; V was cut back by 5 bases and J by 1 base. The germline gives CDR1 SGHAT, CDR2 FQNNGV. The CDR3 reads CASSTGTGLSNQPQHF. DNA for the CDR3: TGTGCCAGCAGCACCGGGACAGGTTTAAGCAATCAGCCCCAGCATTTT.